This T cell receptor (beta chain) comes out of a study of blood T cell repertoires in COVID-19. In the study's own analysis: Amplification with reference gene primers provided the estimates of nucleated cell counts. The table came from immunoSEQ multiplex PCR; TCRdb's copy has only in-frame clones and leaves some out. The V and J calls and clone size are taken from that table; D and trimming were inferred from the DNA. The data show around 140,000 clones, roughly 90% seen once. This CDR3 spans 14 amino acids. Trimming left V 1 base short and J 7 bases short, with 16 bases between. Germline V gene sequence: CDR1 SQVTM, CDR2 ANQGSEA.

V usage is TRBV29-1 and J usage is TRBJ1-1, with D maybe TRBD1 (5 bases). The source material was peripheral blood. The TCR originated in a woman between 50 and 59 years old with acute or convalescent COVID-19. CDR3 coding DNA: TGCAGCGTTGAAGTTTCGGGGGGGATCAGTGAAGCTTTCTTT. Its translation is CSVEVSGGISEAFF.